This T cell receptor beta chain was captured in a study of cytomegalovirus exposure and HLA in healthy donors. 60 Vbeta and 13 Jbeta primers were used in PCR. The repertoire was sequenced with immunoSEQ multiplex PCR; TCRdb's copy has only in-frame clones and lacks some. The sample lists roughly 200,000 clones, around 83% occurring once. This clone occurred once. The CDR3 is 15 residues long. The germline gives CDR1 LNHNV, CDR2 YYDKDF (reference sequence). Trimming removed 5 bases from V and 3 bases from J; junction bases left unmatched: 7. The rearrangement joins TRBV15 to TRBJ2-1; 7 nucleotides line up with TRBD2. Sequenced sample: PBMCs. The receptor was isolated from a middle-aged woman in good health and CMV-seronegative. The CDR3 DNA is TGTGCCACCAGCGCGGCGGGAGCGAACTACAATGAGCAGTTCTTC. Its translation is CATSAAGANYNEQFF.